Here is one T cell receptor (beta chain) with its context. It lacks a known antigen. A read error is possible here, since a much larger clone lies one base away. The sample comes from a study of tumor-infiltrating lymphocytes in primary liver carcinoma (dated by TCRdb to about 2017). Broadly, across the study: Hepatocellular carcinoma (four) or combined HCC and intrahepatic cholangiocarcinoma (one) was present in the five patients, who were three men and two women aged 30 to 69 years. Technical replicate repertoires showed high reproducibility, with mean shared-clone rates about 0.86 and correlation coefficients above 0.98. The study combined TCRbeta repertoire sequencing, expression microarrays and whole-exome sequencing across five regions of each liver tumor, with adjacent normal tissue and blood. Samples yielded roughly 3.5 to 8 million productive TCRbeta reads; read depth did not differ significantly between tissue types. The five patients had tumors of stage T1-T3 N0M0, with maximum diameters ranging from about 4 to 11 cm. To link TCRbeta repertoire diversity with the local molecular phenotype, the 25 to 30 tumor region samples were profiled using Agilent mRNA microarrays. A total of 35 specimens from 5 patients, comprising 25 or so tumor regions, 5 adjacent noncancerous liver tissues and 5 peripheral blood samples, were covered by TCRbeta repertoire sequencing.

A constant-region primer and ProtoScript II reverse transcriptase were used to reverse-transcribe TCRbeta-specific cDNA from roughly 500 ng total RNA. TCRbeta libraries were built with three nested multiplex PCR rounds, a slightly modified ARM-PCR procedure. Each of the first two PCR rounds ran for around 10 cycles using multiplex TRBV1-TRBV30 forward primers together with a Cbeta reverse primer. Sample barcodes and Illumina adapters were attached in a final 25-cycle PCR using Deep VentR polymerase. Before sequencing, amplicons of 200-500 bp were gel-purified using a QIAquick gel extraction kit. TCRbeta amplicons were sequenced on an Illumina HiSeq 2500 with 250-bp paired-end reads. In the original analysis: To recover full CDR3 sequences, reads were quality-trimmed using Trimmomatic v0.33 and paired reads were then merged using FLASH v1.2.11. V, D and J germline segments were assigned to the rearranged TCRbeta sequences by MiGEC v1.2.1b. Clonotype statistics and Shannon-Wiener diversity indices were computed with VDJtools v1.0.0. Except for diversity analysis, only each sample's 250 most abundant clonotypes were used in subsequent analyses to reduce sampling bias. TCRdb itself trimmed the public reads at Q25 with fastp, ran MiXCR and retained productive beta chains. CDR3 protein sequences are deduplicated, and each keeps its most common genes and DNA. Here the V and J calls rest on TCRdb's processing, not on the authors' analysis. For this sample there are 95,000 to 150,000 distinct CDR3 sequences; approximately 70% appear just once. Roughly a tenth of the sample comes from the top ten.

What the authors observed across the whole study: Only about 7.5-25% of top clones were present in all five regions of a tumor, suggesting spatial heterogeneity of tumor-infiltrating T cells. The study included only five patients, and the authors note findings should be validated in a larger study. Consistent with antigen-driven expansion, pairs of tumor regions showed higher repertoire overlap (mean around 35%) than either tumor-adjacent pairs (around 17%) or tumor-blood pairs (around 14%). Because the samples were bulk and unsorted, CD4+ and CD8+ T cell repertoires could not be compared. Only the TCR beta chain was sequenced, so true repertoire diversity is likely underestimated because unpaired alpha chains were not captured. A significantly larger repertoire fraction was made up by the top 250 clones in tumors than in blood (p = 0.039).

The CDR3 sequence holds 15 residues, the cysteine and phenylalanine included. Only the CDR3 part of the read is kept: 45 bases, read in frame from the first base. Without any cell sorting, total RNA and DNA were extracted together from about 19-30 mg of bulk tissue using the AllPrep DNA/RNA mini kit. Roughly five patients with histopathologically diagnosed primary liver carcinoma underwent surgical resection in China between November 2015 and early 2016. At the time of sampling, the patients were treatment-naive and had chronic HBV infection. Five spatially separated regions were sampled per tumor: superior, inferior, left-lateral and right-lateral poles, plus the tumor centre. Histology showed that every tumor sample contained more than 75% viable tumor cells. Pieces of fresh tumor and adjacent tissue were cut in half, with one half kept in RNAlater at -80 degrees C and the other half sent for histology.

The chain joins TRBV12-3 or TRBV12-4 to TRBJ1-4; TRBD1 could be the D gene, as 5 bases match. The TCR comes from an older woman with primary liver carcinoma and hepatitis B virus infection. Sequenced: liver tumor tissue from sampling region 1. The cell subset or site tag for this specimen amounts to: tumor region T1, superior pole. CDR3 sequence: CASSLRAGRNDKLFF. The nucleotide sequence reads as follows: TGTGCCAGCAGTTTAAGGGCAGGGAGAAATGACAAACTGTTTTTT.